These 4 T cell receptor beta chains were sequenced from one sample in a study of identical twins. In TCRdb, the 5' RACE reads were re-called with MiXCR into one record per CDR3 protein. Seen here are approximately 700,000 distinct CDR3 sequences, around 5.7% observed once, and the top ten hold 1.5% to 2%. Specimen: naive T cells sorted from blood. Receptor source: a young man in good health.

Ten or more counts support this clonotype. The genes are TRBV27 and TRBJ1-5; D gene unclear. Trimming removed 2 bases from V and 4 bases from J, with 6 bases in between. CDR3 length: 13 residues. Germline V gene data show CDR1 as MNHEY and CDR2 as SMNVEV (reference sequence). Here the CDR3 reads CASSLQRNQPQHF. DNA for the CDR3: TGTGCCAGCAGTTTACAACGAAATCAGCCCCAGCATTTT.

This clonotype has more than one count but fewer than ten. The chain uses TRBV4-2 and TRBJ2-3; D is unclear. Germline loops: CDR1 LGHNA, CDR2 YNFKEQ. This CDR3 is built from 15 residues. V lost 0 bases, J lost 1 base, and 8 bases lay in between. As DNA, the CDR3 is TGTGCCAGCAGCCAAGATCTCTTTGGCACAGATACGCAGTATTTT. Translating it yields CASSQDLFGTDTQYF.

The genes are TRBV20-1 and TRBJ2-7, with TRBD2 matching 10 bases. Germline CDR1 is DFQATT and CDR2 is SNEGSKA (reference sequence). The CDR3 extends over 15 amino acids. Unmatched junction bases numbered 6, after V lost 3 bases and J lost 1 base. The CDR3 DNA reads TGCAGTGCTAGTGGACTAGCGGATCGATCCTACGAGCAGTACTTC. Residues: CSASGLADRSYEQYF.

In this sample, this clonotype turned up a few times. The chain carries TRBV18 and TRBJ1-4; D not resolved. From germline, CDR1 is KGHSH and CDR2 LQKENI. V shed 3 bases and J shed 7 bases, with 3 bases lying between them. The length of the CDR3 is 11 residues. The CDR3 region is CASSPSEKLFF. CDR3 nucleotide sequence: TGTGCCAGCTCACCGTCTGAAAAACTGTTTTTT.